This TCR beta chain was recorded in a study of shared clonotypes between healthy human individuals. Splitting the CD4+ cells yielded a CD45RA+ naive subset and a CD45RA-negative memory subset. Germline V lookup: CDR1 SQVTM, CDR2 ANQGSEA. V was cut by 7 bases and J by 1 base, with 9 bases left in between. CDR3 size: 12 residues. This table comes from immunoSEQ multiplex PCR, and its TCRdb copy is limited to in-frame clones, with some not included. The repertoire holds roughly 2 million clones, more than 90% seen once, with roughly 0.13% in the top ten. The sequence was collected from a man aged 18 to 30 in good health. The J gene is TRBJ2-3, the V gene TRBV29-1; D uncertain. The sequenced material came from naive CD4+ T cells sorted from blood. This sample's subset: CD45RA+ positively selected. CDR3 sequence reads: CSGRGGTDTQYF. In DNA, the CDR3 is TGCAGCGGCCGTGGGGGCACAGATACGCAGTATTTT.